The 3 T cell receptor beta chains below all came from one sample that was sequenced in a study of shared clonotypes between healthy human individuals. TCRdb's table, derived via immunoSEQ multiplex PCR, lists solely in-frame clones and lacks some. The sample has some 2 million clones; 85% to 95% are singletons. The material sequenced was naive CD4+ T cells sorted from blood. As for subset: CD45RA+ positively selected. Receptors were obtained from a man between 18 and 35 years old in good health.

The genes are TRBV4-3 and TRBJ2-7; TRBD2 agrees at 8 bases. The V gene's germline CDR1 is LGHNA and CDR2 YSLEER. With V trimmed by 1 base and J by 0 bases, 5 bases remained unmatched. The CDR3 sequence is 16 residues long. CDR3 in amino acids: CASSQVAGSSSYEQYF. CDR3 DNA: TGCGCCAGCAGCCAAGTAGCGGGGTCTAGCTCCTACGAGCAGTACTTC.

The genes are TRBV18 and TRBJ2-3, with TRBD2 identical over 7 bases. Per the germline V gene, CDR1 is KGHSH and CDR2 is LQKENI. The CDR3 length is 16 residues. V shed 3 bases and J 3 bases; nucleotides not matched to a gene: 9. The CDR3 nucleotides are TGTGCCAGCTCACCGCCGTGGGCAGCGGGGACAGATACGCAGTATTTT. Its protein product is CASSPPWAAGTDTQYF.

This chain connects TRBV6-5 to TRBJ2-7; no definite D call. The CDR3 covers 13 residues. Germline V CDR1 and CDR2: MNHEY, SVGAGI. V was shortened by 5 bases and J by 2 bases, with 10 bases between the two germline ends. CDR3: CASSPALAYEQYF. In DNA form, the CDR3 reads TGTGCCAGCAGTCCGGCCTTAGCCTACGAGCAGTACTTC.